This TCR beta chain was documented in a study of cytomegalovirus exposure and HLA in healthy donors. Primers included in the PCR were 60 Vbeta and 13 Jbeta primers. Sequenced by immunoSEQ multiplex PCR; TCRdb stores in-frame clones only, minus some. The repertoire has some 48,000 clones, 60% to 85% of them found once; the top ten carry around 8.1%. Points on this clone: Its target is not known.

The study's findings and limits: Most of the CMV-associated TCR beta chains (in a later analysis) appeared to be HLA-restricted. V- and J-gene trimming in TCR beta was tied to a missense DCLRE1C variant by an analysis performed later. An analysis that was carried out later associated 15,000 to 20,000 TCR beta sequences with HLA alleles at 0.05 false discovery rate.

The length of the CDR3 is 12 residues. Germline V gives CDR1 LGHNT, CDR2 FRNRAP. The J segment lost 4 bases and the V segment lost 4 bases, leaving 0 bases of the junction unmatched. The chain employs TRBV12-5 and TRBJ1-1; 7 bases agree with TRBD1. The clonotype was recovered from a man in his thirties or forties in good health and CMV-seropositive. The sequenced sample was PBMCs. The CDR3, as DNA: TGTGCTAGTGGTTCAGGGGGCACTGAAGCTTTCTTT. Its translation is CASGSGGTEAFF.